Below are 14 T cell receptor beta chains sequenced from a single sample in a study of CD8 T cells in Susac syndrome. Random hexamers were used to reverse transcribe 0.5 to 1 ug of RNA. TCRdb recomputed calls from the immunoSEQ multiplex PCR reads with MiXCR, one row per CDR3 protein. Among 100,000 to 150,000 distinct CDR3 sequences listed, 94% were seen once. Source material: CD4+ T cells from PBMCs. These receptors came from a human donor in good health.

CDR3 protein: CSALPVVETQYF. The CDR3 DNA sequence: TGCAGTGCCCTCCCCGTGGTAGAGACCCAGTACTTC. The chain is built from TRBV20-1 and TRBJ2-5, with D uncertain. With 6 bases removed from V and 4 bases from J, the gap between germline ends came to 12 bases. Germline V gene lookup returns CDR1 DFQATT and CDR2 SNEGSKA (reference sequence). This CDR3 has 12 residues.

The chain joins TRBV2 to TRBJ2-2; D might be TRBD1 (6 bases). CDR1 is SNHLY and CDR2 is FYNNEI in the germline V gene. The V and J ends lost 4 bases and 1 base respectively, with 13 bases between them. The CDR3 contains 16 residues. CDR3 sequence (DNA): TGTGCCAGCAGTGGACAGGAGATAAAGAACACCGGGGAGCTGTTTTTT. This codes for CASSGQEIKNTGELFF.

The rearrangement joins TRBV11-2 to TRBJ2-5; tentative D call: TRBD2 (6 bases). Germline values: CDR1 SGHAT, CDR2 FQNNGV. This CDR3 region has 18 residues. Trimming took 1 base from V and 1 from J, leaving 19 bases between them. The CDR3 sequence: CASSLASAGPGLQETQYF. The CDR3, as DNA: TGTGCCAGCAGCTTAGCTAGTGCCGGGCCGGGACTCCAAGAGACCCAGTACTTC. The entire variable domain, with the rest obtained from reference TRBV11-2 and TRBJ2-5, is as follows: EAGVAQSPRYKIIEKRQSVAFWCNPISGHATLYWYQQILGQGPKLLIQFQNNGVVDDSQLPKDRFSAERLKGVDSTLKIQPAKLEDSAVYLCASSLASAGPGLQETQYFGPGTRLLVL.

This sequence joins TRBV6-5 and TRBJ2-7; the D call may be TRBD1 or TRBD2 (5 bases each). Germline V gives CDR1 MNHEY, CDR2 SVGAGI. The CDR3 consists of 15 residues. Trimming removed 4 bases at V and 5 bases at J, with 18 bases between. The CDR3 DNA follows: TGTGCCAGCAGTTTCTCGGGACCCTTTTTCCACGAGCAGTACTTC. This gives the protein CASSFSGPFFHEQYF.

The chain uses TRBV29-1 and TRBJ2-5, with D possibly TRBD2 on 5 matching bases. The CDR3 is 13 residues long. Trimming removed 4 bases from V and 5 bases from J, with 14 bases in between. Germline-derived CDR1 and CDR2 are SQVTM and ANQGSEA. CDR3 in DNA: TGCAGCGTTGCAGTGCGGGTGGGGGAGACCCAGTACTTC. This translates into CSVAVRVGETQYF.

The chain employs TRBV12-3 or TRBV12-4 and TRBJ2-2, with D hard to call. This CDR3 has 13 amino acids. The ends were cut back, 3 bases at V and 6 bases at J, with 8 bases in the middle. The CDR3 region has the DNA TGTGCCAGCAGTTTTGAAGTCGCCGGGGAGCTGTTTTTT. It is translated as CASSFEVAGELFF.

Concerning this clonotype itself: The junction does not match germline at one end; this may be a read error. J is TRBJ1-2 and V is TRBV6-5; D is ambiguous. Germline lookup yields CDR1 MNHEY and CDR2 SVGAGI. This CDR3 has 14 amino acids. CDR3 residues: CASSNSREDYGYTF. DNA of the CDR3: TGTGCCAGCAGTAACTCGCGAGAGGACTATGGCTACACCTTC.

V gene TRBV9 combines with J gene TRBJ2-5; weak D call: TRBD2 (6 bases). The V gene lost 0 bases and the J gene lost 2 bases, with 8 bases spanning the gap. The CDR3 covers 14 residues. CDR1 and CDR2 from the germline V gene are SGDLS and YYNGEE. As DNA, the CDR3 is TGTGCCAGCAGCGTAGGGGGGGAACAAGAGACCCAGTACTTC. Translated, it gives CASSVGGEQETQYF.

This clonotype was seen more than once but under ten times. This chain uses TRBV30 with TRBJ1-5; no reliable D call. CDR3 length: 12 residues. From germline, CDR1 is GTSNPN and CDR2 SVGIG (reference sequence). V dropped 0 bases and J dropped 5 bases, with 5 bases sitting between them. The DNA for the CDR3 is TGTGCCTGGAGTGTAGGGTATCAGCCCCAGCATTTT. Translation: CAWSVGYQPQHF.

V is TRBV7-9 and J is TRBJ1-5; 10 bases are a match to TRBD1. CDR3 length: 18 amino acids. Germline CDR1 reads SEHNR; CDR2 reads FQNEAQ (reference sequence). The J segment lost 3 bases and the V segment lost 5 bases, leaving 13 bases of the junction unmatched. The CDR3 DNA reads TGTGCCAGCAGCGTTGGGGGGACAGGGGCGGGGGCCAATCAGCCCCAGCATTTT. Amino acids: CASSVGGTGAGANQPQHF.

The chain is built from TRBV12-3 or TRBV12-4 and TRBJ2-1; 7 bases are a match to TRBD2. J gave up 3 bases and V 3 bases, and 5 bases lay outside the gene matches. The CDR3 has 15 amino acids. The CDR3 sequence: CASSLNPSGYNEQFF. The CDR3 DNA reads TGTGCCAGCAGTTTGAACCCTAGCGGCTACAATGAGCAGTTCTTC.

This chain uses TRBV9 with TRBJ2-1, with unresolved D. The ends were cut back, 6 bases at V and 4 bases at J, with 17 bases in the middle. The CDR3 runs 15 residues. Looked up from germline, CDR1 is SGDLS and CDR2 is YYNGEE. The CDR3 is CASTQTPDPYNEQFF. Here the CDR3 DNA reads TGTGCCAGCACCCAGACCCCTGATCCTTACAATGAGCAGTTCTTC.

The gene calls are TRBV29-1 and TRBJ2-3, with unresolved D. The CDR3 consists of 14 residues. Germline V gives CDR1 SQVTM, CDR2 ANQGSEA. V lost 2 bases to trimming and J lost 0 bases, with 9 bases between them. The CDR3: CSVESRPSTDTQYF. The CDR3, as DNA: TGCAGCGTTGAATCTAGGCCTAGCACAGATACGCAGTATTTT.

V usage is TRBV12-3 or TRBV12-4 and J usage is TRBJ2-1; perhaps TRBD1 as D (6 bases). CDR3 length: 14 residues. Trimming shortened V by 2 bases and J by 7 bases, and 12 bases separated the two germline ends. Here the CDR3 reads CASSLTGTSNEQFF. The CDR3 DNA reads as TGTGCCAGCAGTTTAACTGGGACAAGTAATGAGCAGTTCTTC.